Sequencing of this T cell receptor (beta chain) was carried out in a study of cytomegalovirus exposure and HLA in healthy donors. This clone was counted a single time. The PCR had 60 Vbeta and 13 Jbeta primers. Libraries were prepared by immunoSEQ multiplex PCR; TCRdb keeps only in-frame clonotypes and omits some of them. The sample includes some 170,000 clones, over 70% of them seen just once. CDR3 length: 16 amino acids. The V gene's germline CDR1 is LNHNV and CDR2 YYDKDF (reference sequence). V was shortened by 1 base and J by 4 bases, with 14 bases between the two germline ends. The chain has TRBV15 and TRBJ1-5, with D maybe TRBD1 (5 bases). Specimen: PBMCs. The receptor was derived from a male donor in good health and CMV-seronegative. The chain's CDR3 is CATSRGQTVFNQPQHF. The CDR3, as DNA: TGTGCCACCAGCAGAGGTCAGACAGTCTTTAATCAGCCCCAGCATTTT. The full variable domain, completed using reference TRBV15 and TRBJ1-5, is DAMVIQNPRYQVTQFGKPVTLSCSQTLNHNVMYWYQQKSSQAPKLLFHYYDKDFNNEADTPDNFQSRRPNTSFCFLDIRSPGLGDTAMYLCATSRGQTVFNQPQHFGDGTRLSIL.